This TCR beta chain was found in a study of cytomegalovirus exposure and HLA in healthy donors. Overall study results and limits: TCR beta sequences reportedly predicted the HLA-A and HLA-B alleles of most subjects accurately. In a later analysis, a missense DCLRE1C variant was linked to TCR beta V- and J-gene trimming.

PCR primers comprised 60 Vbeta and 13 Jbeta primers. TCRdb keeps only in-frame clones here, not all; method: immunoSEQ multiplex PCR. The data show nearly 200,000 clones, with about 87% seen just once and 1.3% held by the top ten. Unmatched junction bases numbered 7, after V lost 6 bases and J lost 1 base. There are 17 residues in the CDR3. Germline-derived CDR1 and CDR2 are MNHEY and SMNVEV (reference sequence). As concerns this clone: What it binds is not known.

The sample was PBMCs. The chain combines TRBV27 with TRBJ2-2, with 11 bases fitting TRBD2. This receptor was taken from a man aged 30 to 39 in good health and CMV-seronegative. CDR3 sequence reads: CASSSLLAGVNTGELFF. CDR3 DNA: TGTGCCAGCAGCTCCCTACTAGCGGGGGTGAACACCGGGGAGCTGTTTTTT.